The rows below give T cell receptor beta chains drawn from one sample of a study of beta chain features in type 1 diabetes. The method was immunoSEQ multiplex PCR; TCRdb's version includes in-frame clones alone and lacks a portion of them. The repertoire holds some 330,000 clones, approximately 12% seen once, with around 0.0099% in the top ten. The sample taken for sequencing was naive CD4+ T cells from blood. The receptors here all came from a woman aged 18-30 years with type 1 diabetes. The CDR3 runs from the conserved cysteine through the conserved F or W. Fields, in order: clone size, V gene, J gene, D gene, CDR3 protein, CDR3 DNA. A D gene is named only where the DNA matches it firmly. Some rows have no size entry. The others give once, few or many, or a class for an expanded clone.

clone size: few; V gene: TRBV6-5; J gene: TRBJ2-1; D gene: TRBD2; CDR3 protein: CASSLSGSPYNEQFF; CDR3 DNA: TGTGCCAGCAGTCTTAGCGGGAGCCCCTACAATGAGCAGTTCTTC
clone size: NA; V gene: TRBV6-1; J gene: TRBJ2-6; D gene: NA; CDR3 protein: CASSEAPDSGANVLTF; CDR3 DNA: TGTGCCAGCAGTGAAGCGCCAGACTCTGGGGCCAACGTCCTGACTTTC
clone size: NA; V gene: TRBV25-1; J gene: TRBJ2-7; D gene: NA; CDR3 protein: CASSDTSGSLGQYF; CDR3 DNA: TGTGCCAGCAGTGATACCTCCGGGTCGCTTGGGCAGTACTTC
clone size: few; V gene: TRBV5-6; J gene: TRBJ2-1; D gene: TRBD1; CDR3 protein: CASSLPDRAPRRFF; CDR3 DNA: TGTGCCAGCAGCTTGCCCGACAGGGCCCCACGTCGGTTCTTC
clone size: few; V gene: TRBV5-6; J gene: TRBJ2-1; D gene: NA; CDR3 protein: CASSLVWGRGDRTEVEQFF; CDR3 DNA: TGTGCCAGCAGCTTGGTTTGGGGCCGGGGGGACAGGACGGAAGTTGAGCAGTTCTTC
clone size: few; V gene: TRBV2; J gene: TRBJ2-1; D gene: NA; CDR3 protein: CATAGYNEQFF; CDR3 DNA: TGTGCCACAGCAGGATACAATGAGCAGTTCTTC
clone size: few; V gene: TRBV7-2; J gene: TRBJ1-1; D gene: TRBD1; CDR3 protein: CASSQDRALTEAFF; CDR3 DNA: TGTGCCAGCAGCCAAGACAGGGCTCTCACTGAAGCTTTCTTT
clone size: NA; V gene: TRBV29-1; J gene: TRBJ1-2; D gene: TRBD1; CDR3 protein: CSVEGFGTGGIQDGYTF; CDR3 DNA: TGCAGCGTCGAGGGGTTCGGTACAGGGGGGATTCAGGATGGCTACACCTTC
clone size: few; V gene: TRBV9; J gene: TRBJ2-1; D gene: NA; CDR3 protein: CASGQGKQFF; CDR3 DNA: TGTGCCAGCGGGCAGGGAAAGCAGTTCTTC
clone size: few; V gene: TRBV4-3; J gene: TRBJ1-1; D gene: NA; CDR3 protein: CASSQDRGAEAFF; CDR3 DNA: TGCGCCAGCAGCCAAGATCGAGGCGCTGAAGCTTTCTTT
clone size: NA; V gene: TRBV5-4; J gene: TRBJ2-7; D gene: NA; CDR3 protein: CASSWPLGEQYF; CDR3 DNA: TGTGCCAGCAGCTGGCCCCTTGGCGAGCAGTACTTC
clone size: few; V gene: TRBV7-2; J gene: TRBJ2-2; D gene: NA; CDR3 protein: CASSPAHTDTGELFF; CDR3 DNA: TGTGCCAGCAGCCCTGCGCACACAGACACCGGGGAGCTGTTTTTT
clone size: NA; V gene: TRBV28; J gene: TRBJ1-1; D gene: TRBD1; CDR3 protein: CASSGGETEAFF; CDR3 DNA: TGTGCCAGTTCAGGGGGCGAAACTGAAGCTTTCTTT
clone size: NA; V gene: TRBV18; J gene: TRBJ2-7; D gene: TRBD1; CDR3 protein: CASSRRGGFSYEQYF; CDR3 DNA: TGTGCCAGCTCACGGAGAGGGGGCTTCTCCTACGAGCAGTACTTC
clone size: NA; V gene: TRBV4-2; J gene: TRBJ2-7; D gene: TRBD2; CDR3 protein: CASSQVSAGAYEQYF; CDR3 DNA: TGTGCCAGCAGCCAAGTTTCAGCGGGAGCGTACGAGCAGTACTTC
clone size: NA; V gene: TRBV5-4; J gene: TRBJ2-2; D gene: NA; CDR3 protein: CASSLSGELFF; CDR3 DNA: TGTGCCAGCAGCTTGTCAGGGGAGCTGTTTTTT
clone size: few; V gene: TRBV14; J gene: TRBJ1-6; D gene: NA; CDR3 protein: CASSQVTGGNSPLHF; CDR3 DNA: TGTGCCAGCAGCCAAGTAACGGGGGGTAATTCACCCCTCCACTTT
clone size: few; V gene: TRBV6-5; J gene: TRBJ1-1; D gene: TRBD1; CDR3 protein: CASTGGTDTEAFF; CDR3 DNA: TGTGCCAGCACAGGGGGCACCGACACTGAAGCTTTCTTT
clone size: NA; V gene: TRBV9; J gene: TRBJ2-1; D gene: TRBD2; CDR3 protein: CASSVTLAGEGEQFF; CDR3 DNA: TGTGCCAGCAGCGTGACACTAGCGGGAGAGGGAGAGCAGTTCTTC
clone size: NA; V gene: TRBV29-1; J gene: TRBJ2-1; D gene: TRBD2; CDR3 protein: CSVPKAGREQFF; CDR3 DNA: TGCAGCGTCCCCAAAGCGGGACGTGAGCAGTTCTTC
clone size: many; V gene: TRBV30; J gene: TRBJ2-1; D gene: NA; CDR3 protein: CAWSHQGQFF; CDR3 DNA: TGTGCCTGGAGCCACCAGGGGCAGTTCTTC
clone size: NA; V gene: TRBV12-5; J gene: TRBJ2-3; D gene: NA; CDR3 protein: CASGPPGAWTQYF; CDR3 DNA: TGTGCTAGTGGTCCCCCAGGGGCTTGGACGCAGTATTTT
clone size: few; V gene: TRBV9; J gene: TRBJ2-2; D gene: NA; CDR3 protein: CASSPTRNTGELFF; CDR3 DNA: TGTGCCAGCAGCCCGACACGGAACACCGGGGAGCTGTTTTTT
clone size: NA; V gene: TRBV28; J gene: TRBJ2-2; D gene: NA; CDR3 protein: CASHTGQDTGELFF; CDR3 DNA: TGTGCCAGCCACACGGGACAAGACACCGGGGAGCTGTTTTTT